This entry features one T cell receptor beta chain sequence. This entry is derived from a study of blood T cells in healthy people across ages. V was clipped by 8 bases and J by 4 bases; unmatched bases: 18. This CDR3 is 17 amino acids long. Germline V gene sequence: CDR1 MNHEY, CDR2 SMNVEV (reference sequence). It was with a sample-barcoded 5' primer and a J-beta primer mix that a second PCR of about 6 to 12 cycles was run. Every sample gave at least 3 million paired-end reads containing CDR3. From the 5' RACE reads, TCRdb called clonotypes with MiXCR, one entry per CDR3 protein. The repertoire has approximately 1,100,000 distinct CDR3 sequences, over 35% of them found once; the top ten carry approximately 17%.

This clonotype originated in an older woman in good health. The rearrangement joins TRBV27 to TRBJ2-7; TRBD1 matches 9 bases. Sequenced material: blood. The CDR3 DNA sequence: TGTGCCAGCCGAGGGATCCGCGACAGGGGGATGGTTTACGAGCAGTACTTC. This gives the protein CASRGIRDRGMVYEQYF.